A single sample gave rise to the 17 T cell receptor beta chains below, sequenced in a study of blood T cell repertoires in COVID-19. The data were produced by immunoSEQ multiplex PCR, yet TCRdb's version contains in-frame clones alone and is incomplete. The sample comprises roughly 120,000 clones, about four fifths of which are singletons, and 16% rests with the top ten. The source material was peripheral blood. The receptors derive from an older woman with acute or convalescent COVID-19.

The chain is built from TRBV6-5 and TRBJ2-1; TRBD2 aligns across 8 bases. The CDR3 is 15 amino acids. The germline V gene encodes CDR1 MNHEY and CDR2 SVGAGI. After removal of 6 bases from V and 4 bases from J, the junction contained 8 bases not matched to a gene. The CDR3 DNA reads as TGTGCCAGCAGCCAGAGCGGGGGAATTTACAATGAGCAGTTCTTC. This encodes CASSQSGGIYNEQFF.

This clone was seen more than once but under ten times. The chain combines TRBV2 with TRBJ1-3; D is possibly TRBD1 (5 bases). CDR3 length equals 13 residues. The germline gives CDR1 SNHLY, CDR2 FYNNEI. V was cut by 3 bases and J by 2 bases, with 5 bases left in between. This chain's CDR3 is CASSETAGNTIYF. CDR3 nucleotides: TGTGCCAGCAGTGAGACAGCTGGAAACACCATATATTTT.

With regard to this clone: Mismatch with germline at one junction end may stem from a read error. The rearrangement uses TRBV4-2 and TRBJ1-3; D perhaps matches TRBD1 (5 bases). This CDR3 comprises 15 residues. Germline V CDR1 and CDR2: LGHNA, YNFKEQ. The chain's CDR3 is CASNQDGGGVNTIYF. CDR3 nucleotides: TGTGCCAGCAACCAAGACGGCGGGGGTGTGAACACCATATATTTT.

This clone has only a few counts. V usage is TRBV30 and J usage is TRBJ1-2; tentative D call: TRBD1 (6 bases). V was pared by 1 base and J by 4 bases, with 10 bases between. Germline assignment: CDR1 GTSNPN and CDR2 SVGIG (reference sequence). This CDR3 has 13 residues. The CDR3 reads CAWSGGLSYGYTF. DNA of the CDR3: TGTGCCTGGAGTGGGGGGCTGAGCTATGGCTACACCTTC.

The chain carries TRBV5-1 and TRBJ2-7; 9 bases align to TRBD1. CDR1 is SGHRS and CDR2 is YFSETQ in the germline V gene. The CDR3 is made up of 17 amino acids. Trimming took 4 bases from V and 4 from J; bases not matched to a gene: 15. CDR3 loop: CASSLNTGTGIGYEQYF. In DNA form, the CDR3 reads TGCGCCAGCAGCCTGAATACCGGGACAGGGATAGGGTACGAGCAGTACTTC. Combining the CDR3 with reference TRBV5-1 and TRBJ2-7 gives the whole variable domain KAGVTQTPRYLIKTRGQQVTLSCSPISGHRSVSWYQQTPGQGLQFLFEYFSETQRNKGNFPGRFSGRQFSNSRSEMNVSTLELGDSALYLCASSLNTGTGIGYEQYFGPGTRLTVT.

The chain carries TRBV25-1 and TRBJ2-5; D may be TRBD1 (5 bases). CDR1 is MGHDK and CDR2 is SYGVNS in the germline V gene. This CDR3 spans 14 amino acids. Trimming stripped 0 bases from V and 1 base from J, with 6 bases between. CDR3 bases: TGTGCCAGCAGTGAATACAGGGCCCAAGAGACCCAGTACTTC. It codes for CASSEYRAQETQYF. Full variable domain (remainder filled in from reference TRBV25-1 and TRBJ2-5): EADIYQTPRYLVIGTGKKITLECSQTMGHDKMYWYQQDPGMELHLIHYSYGVNSTEKGDLSSESTVSRIRTEHFPLTLESARPSHTSQYLCASSEYRAQETQYFGPGTRLLVL.

The V call is TRBV11-2, the J call TRBJ2-7, with TRBD1 matching over 7 bases. Germline V CDR1 and CDR2: SGHAT, FQNNGV. This CDR3 contains 14 residues. V shed 4 bases and J 3 bases; nucleotides not matched to a gene: 6. CDR3 DNA: TGTGCCAGCAGCTCGCTGACAGGGAACTACGAGCAGTACTTC. Translating it yields CASSSLTGNYEQYF. Full variable domain (rest looked up from reference TRBV11-2 and TRBJ2-7): EAGVAQSPRYKIIEKRQSVAFWCNPISGHATLYWYQQILGQGPKLLIQFQNNGVVDDSQLPKDRFSAERLKGVDSTLKIQPAKLEDSAVYLCASSSLTGNYEQYFGPGTRLTVT.

This clone was detected only once. This chain joins TRBV6-1 and TRBJ2-7; 9 positions agree with TRBD1. CDR3 length: 15 residues. With V trimmed by 1 base and J by 3 bases, 4 bases remained unmatched. CDR1 MNHNS and CDR2 SASEGT come from the germline V gene. CDR3 DNA sequence: TGTGCCAGCAGTGAAGTCGGGGACAGGGACTACGAGCAGTACTTC. Residues: CASSEVGDRDYEQYF.

Points on this clone: The sample has other DNA sequences that encode this CDR3 too. The chain has TRBV6-5 and TRBJ1-1; D is uncertain. V was pared by 0 bases and J by 1 base, with 6 bases between. In germline, CDR1 is MNHEY, CDR2 SVGAGI. The CDR3 spans 14 residues. CDR3 in DNA: TGTGCCAGCAGTTACTCGAGTAGGAACACTGAAGCTTTCTTT. As protein: CASSYSSRNTEAFF.

V and J are TRBV2 and TRBJ1-1, with D maybe TRBD1 (5 bases). Trimming cost V 2 bases and J 10 bases, with 20 bases left between them. This CDR3 comprises 15 residues. Germline V gives CDR1 SNHLY, CDR2 FYNNEI. The CDR3 DNA reads as TGTGCCAGCAGTGAATTAGGCGGGGCGCGGTGGGGAGCTTTCTTT. Protein sequence: CASSELGGARWGAFF. Variable domain in full (rest from reference TRBV2 and TRBJ1-1): EPEVTQTPSHQVTQMGQEVILRCVPISNHLYFYWYRQILGQKVEFLVSFYNNEISEKSEIFDDQFSVERPDGSNFTLKIRSTKLEDSAMYFCASSELGGARWGAFFGQGTRLTVV.

Only a few counts were recorded for this clone. This CDR3 reads CASSYGGGELFF. In DNA, the CDR3 is TGTGCCAGCAGTTACGGCGGCGGGGAGCTGTTTTTT. The chain carries TRBV27 and TRBJ2-2; D not resolved. The V and J ends lost 4 bases and 7 bases respectively, with 7 bases between them. The CDR3 has 12 amino acids. Germline CDR1 reads MNHEY; CDR2 reads SMNVEV (reference sequence).

The chain combines TRBV6-6 with TRBJ1-6; D call uncertain. V was pared by 5 bases and J by 10 bases, with 24 bases between. The germline V gene encodes CDR1 MNHNY and CDR2 SVGAGI (reference sequence). The CDR3 length is 17 residues. CDR3 in DNA: TGTGCCAGCAGTCGCTATTCCGAACCGTCCCTATGGTCACCCCTCCACTTT. Its translation is CASSRYSEPSLWSPLHF.

The CDR3 DNA is TGTGCCAGCAGCGTAGCGGTTCAAGAGACCCAGTACTTC. It codes for CASSVAVQETQYF. V is TRBV9 and J is TRBJ2-5; no definite D call. V was cut by 0 bases and J by 2 bases, with 5 bases left in between. Germline CDR1 is SGDLS and CDR2 is YYNGEE. This CDR3 contains 13 residues.

The rearrangement joins TRBV5-4 to TRBJ2-1, with TRBD1 matching 12 bases. The CDR3 loop spans 15 amino acids. V trimming: 4 bases; J trimming: 8 bases; junction bases outside the gene matches: 7. The V gene's germline CDR1 is SGHNT and CDR2 YYREEE (reference sequence). The CDR3, as DNA: TGTGCCAGCAGCCAGGGACAGGGGGCGCATCATGAGCAGTTCTTC. Translation: CASSQGQGAHHEQFF.

CDR3 coding DNA: TGTGCCAGCTCACCACCGAACAGGGATTATGGGGAGCTGTTTTTT. Translated, it gives CASSPPNRDYGELFF. The rearrangement joins TRBV18 to TRBJ2-2, with a possible D match to TRBD1 (6 bases). Trimming took 0 bases from V and 8 from J, leaving 13 bases between them. Per the germline V gene, CDR1 is KGHSH and CDR2 is LQKENI. CDR3 length: 15 residues.

The V and J genes are TRBV11-2 and TRBJ1-3, with D perhaps TRBD1 (6 bases). In germline, CDR1 is SGHAT, CDR2 FQNNGV. This CDR3 contains 15 residues. Trimming took off 2 bases at V and 2 bases at J, with 10 bases between the two ends. CDR3 in amino acids: CASSLLGAAGNTIYF. In DNA form, the CDR3 reads TGTGCCAGCAGCTTACTGGGGGCCGCTGGAAACACCATATATTTT.

A word on this clone: The junction departs from germline at one end; a sequencing error may be responsible. This chain joins TRBV24-1 and TRBJ2-2; TRBD1 is a possible D gene (6 bases). CDR1 is KGHDR, CDR2 SFDVKD, per germline. The CDR3 covers 16 residues. CDR3 protein: CATSDSGPAGDRGAVF. CDR3 DNA sequence: TGTGCCACCAGTGATTCCGGACCGGCAGGGGATCGGGGAGCTGTTTTT.